The 20 T cell receptor beta chains given below trace back to one sample, sequenced in a study of blood T cell repertoires in COVID-19. Here immunoSEQ multiplex PCR was the method, and the copy in TCRdb shows in-frame clones only, minus some. Counted here are approximately 190,000 clones, 60% to 80% occurring once; the ten biggest clones make up 15% to 20%. Sequences were obtained from peripheral blood. All receptors derive from a man aged 55 to 70 with active or convalescent COVID-19.

The chain is built from TRBV4-1 and TRBJ1-1; no definite D call. Germline-derived CDR1 and CDR2 are MGHRA and YSYEKL. V was shortened by 1 base and J by 1 base, with 22 bases between the two germline ends. The CDR3 runs to 19 residues. CDR3 region: CASSQGGRGSVLWNTEAFF. CDR3 DNA: TGCGCCAGCAGCCAAGGAGGACGGGGTTCGGTCCTGTGGAACACTGAAGCTTTCTTT.

The chain joins TRBV7-9 to TRBJ1-1; TRBD1 might be the D (5 bases). CDR1 SEHNR and CDR2 FQNEAQ come from the germline V gene (reference sequence). The V end lost 2 bases, the J end lost 4 bases, and 8 bases lay between the germline ends. CDR3 size: 13 residues. CDR3 bases: TGTGCCAGCAGCTTATCTCAGGGCACTGAAGCTTTCTTT. Its translation: CASSLSQGTEAFF.

This clone was recorded a few times. V is TRBV7-7 and J is TRBJ2-5, with 11 positions matching TRBD1. Germline V gene sequence: CDR1 SSHAT, CDR2 FNYEAQ (reference sequence). This CDR3 region has 15 residues. Germline trimming cut 1 base from V and 4 bases from J; bases unmatched to any gene: 2. As DNA, the CDR3 is TGTGCCAGCAGCTTAGGAGGGACAGGGGGAGAGACCCAGTACTTC. It encodes CASSLGGTGGETQYF. The full variable domain, with the rest looked up from reference TRBV7-7 and TRBJ2-5, is GAGVSQSPRYKVTKRGQDVTLRCDPISSHATLYWYQQALGQGPEFLTYFNYEAQPDKSGLPSDRFSAERPEGSISTLTIQRTEQRDSAMYRCASSLGGTGGETQYFGPGTRLLVL.

The V call is TRBV27, the J call TRBJ1-1; perhaps TRBD1 as D (6 bases). V gave up 10 bases and J gave up 7 bases, with 28 bases separating them. Per germline, CDR1 MNHEY and CDR2 SMNVEV (reference sequence). The CDR3 loop spans 16 amino acids. For the CDR3, the DNA is TGTGCCACAAGACTGGGGGGGGTGTGGGGGCTAGGTGAAGCTTTCTTT. This sequence encodes CATRLGGVWGLGEAFF.

A word on this clone: At the DNA level, this CDR3 is encoded by other sequences in the same sample as well. V and J are TRBV18 and TRBJ1-5; tentative D call: TRBD1 (5 bases). V was cut by 2 bases and J by 2 bases, with 10 bases left in between. The CDR3 has 15 residues. Germline V gene lookup returns CDR1 KGHSH and CDR2 LQKENI. The CDR3 DNA follows: TGTGCCAGCTCACCATCCGGGGGTCGCAATCAGCCCCAGCATTTT. Residues: CASSPSGGRNQPQHF.

The J gene is TRBJ1-1, the V gene TRBV29-1; possible D gene TRBD1, 6 bases. Per germline, CDR1 SQVTM and CDR2 ANQGSEA. V lost 0 bases and J 10 bases, leaving 12 bases between the germline ends. CDR3 size: 12 residues. The CDR3 nucleotides are TGCAGCGTTGAAGAGGGGGCCCAAGGAGCTTTCTTT. Its translation: CSVEEGAQGAFF.

A single count supports this clone. The chain combines TRBV28 with TRBJ1-2; 7 nucleotides line up with TRBD1. Germline V gene data show CDR1 as MDHEN and CDR2 as SYDVKM. The CDR3 runs to 13 residues. The ends lost 5 bases at V and 7 bases at J; junction bases unmatched: 7. CDR3 amino acids: CASSPSRGSGYTF. The CDR3 nucleotides read TGTGCCAGCAGTCCATCCAGGGGGAGTGGCTACACCTTC.

The chain uses TRBV6-2 or TRBV6-3 and TRBJ1-2, with 7 positions matching TRBD1. Germline V gene sequence: CDR1 MNHEY, CDR2 SVGEGT. The length of the CDR3 is 16 residues. V lost 2 bases, J lost 2 bases, and 8 bases stayed unmatched. CDR3 DNA sequence: TGTGCCAGCAGTTACCCCGCCCTGACAGGGAACTATGGCTACACCTTC. Amino acid sequence: CASSYPALTGNYGYTF.

This rearrangement joins TRBV19 to TRBJ2-4; possibly TRBD2 for D (6 bases). Trimming removed 9 bases at V and 0 bases at J, with 12 bases between. Germline V lookup: CDR1 LNHDA, CDR2 SQIVND (reference sequence). CDR3 length: 14 amino acids. The CDR3 sequence is CASGGAVAKNIQYF. CDR3 bases: TGTGCCAGCGGGGGTGCGGTAGCCAAAAACATTCAGTACTTC.

This sequence joins TRBV7-2 and TRBJ2-5; 9 bases are a match to TRBD1. The CDR3 length is 16 residues. The germline V gene has CDR1 SGHTA and CDR2 FQGNSA. The V segment lost 2 bases and the J segment 4 bases; nucleotides outside the gene matches: 8. The CDR3 sequence is CASSLSGTGPSETQYF. DNA for the CDR3: TGTGCCAGCAGCTTATCGGGGACAGGGCCCTCAGAGACCCAGTACTTC.

The genes are TRBV7-8 and TRBJ2-1, with 9 bases identical to TRBD2. The CDR3 has 15 amino acids. Germline CDR1 is SGHVS and CDR2 is FQNEAQ. The V gene end was trimmed by 4 bases and the J gene end by 8 bases; junction bases not matched to a gene: 9. CDR3 sequence: CASSSGSGRGYEQFF. The CDR3 DNA follows: TGTGCCAGCAGCTCCGGTAGCGGGAGAGGCTATGAGCAGTTCTTC.

Details on this clone: One end of the junction fails to match germline, which may point to a read error. This rearrangement joins TRBV28 to TRBJ1-1, with unresolved D. Germline-derived CDR1 and CDR2 are MDHEN and SYDVKM. The CDR3 spans 14 residues. The CDR3 coding sequence is TGTGCCGGCAGTTTGGCCAATTATTCACCTGAAGCTTTCTTT. Protein: CAGSLANYSPEAFF.

The chain uses TRBV5-1 and TRBJ2-6, with a weak D call TRBD1 (5 bases). The germline CDR1 and CDR2 sequences are SGHRS and YFSETQ. The CDR3 runs 20 residues. V was pared by 4 bases and J by 4 bases, with 27 bases between. This CDR3 reads CASSHAAGPSRASGANVLTF. The CDR3 DNA follows: TGCGCCAGCAGCCACGCGGCAGGGCCATCCCGAGCCTCCGGGGCCAACGTCCTGACTTTC.

The J gene is TRBJ2-7, the V gene TRBV5-1, with 11 bases aligning to TRBD1. The CDR3 runs to 16 residues. In germline, CDR1 is SGHRS, CDR2 YFSETQ. V trimming: 2 bases; J trimming: 4 bases; junction bases outside the gene matches: 8. The CDR3 loop is CASSFRYGQGAYEQYF. In DNA, the CDR3 is TGCGCCAGCAGCTTCCGTTATGGACAGGGGGCATACGAGCAGTACTTC.

The V gene is TRBV11-3, the J gene TRBJ1-1; D not certain. Germline-derived CDR1 and CDR2 are SGHNT and YENEEA. The V end was cut by 2 bases, the J end by 1 base, with 8 bases between. This CDR3 contains 14 residues. The CDR3 region has the DNA TGTGCCAGCAGCTTACATTCTACGAACACTGAAGCTTTCTTT. Its protein product is CASSLHSTNTEAFF.

This clone was found once. The V call is TRBV6-5, the J call TRBJ2-7, with TRBD2 matching over 14 bases. The CDR3 has 13 amino acids. The germline CDR1 and CDR2 sequences are MNHEY and SVGAGI. V was clipped by 8 bases and J by 4 bases; unmatched bases: 1. Here the CDR3 reads CASGLAGGYEQYF. Here the CDR3 DNA reads TGTGCCAGCGGACTAGCGGGGGGATACGAGCAGTACTTC.

This chain connects TRBV5-1 to TRBJ1-1; D remains ambiguous. Deletions cut 0 bases from V and 1 base from J, with 4 bases between. CDR1 is SGHRS and CDR2 is YFSETQ in the germline V gene. This CDR3 region has 13 residues. CDR3 DNA: TGCGCCAGCAGCTTGGACAGGAACACTGAAGCTTTCTTT. Residues: CASSLDRNTEAFF.

The genes are TRBV7-9 and TRBJ1-2; 8 nucleotides line up with TRBD1. CDR3 length: 13 amino acids. J gave up 9 bases and V 5 bases, and 8 bases lay outside the gene matches. In germline, CDR1 is SEHNR, CDR2 FQNEAQ (reference sequence). CDR3 sequence reads: CASSREGQGSYTF. In DNA form, the CDR3 reads TGTGCCAGCAGCAGAGAAGGACAGGGAAGCTACACCTTC.

The rearrangement joins TRBV27 to TRBJ2-2; tentatively, D is TRBD1 (6 bases). The CDR3 runs to 18 residues. The V and J ends lost 6 bases and 3 bases respectively, with 23 bases between them. Germline V CDR1 and CDR2: MNHEY, SMNVEV (reference sequence). CDR3 in amino acids: CASSLRAMRGIDTGELFF. For the CDR3, the DNA is TGTGCCAGCAGCTTAAGGGCCATGAGGGGGATTGACACCGGGGAGCTGTTTTTT.

The chain employs TRBV12-3 or TRBV12-4 and TRBJ2-5, with 7 bases lining up with TRBD1. V trimming: 1 base; J trimming: 7 bases; junction bases outside the gene matches: 3. This CDR3 spans 13 amino acids. The chain's CDR3 is CASSLGAGGTQYF. CDR3 sequence (DNA): TGTGCCAGCAGTTTAGGGGCAGGGGGGACCCAGTACTTC.